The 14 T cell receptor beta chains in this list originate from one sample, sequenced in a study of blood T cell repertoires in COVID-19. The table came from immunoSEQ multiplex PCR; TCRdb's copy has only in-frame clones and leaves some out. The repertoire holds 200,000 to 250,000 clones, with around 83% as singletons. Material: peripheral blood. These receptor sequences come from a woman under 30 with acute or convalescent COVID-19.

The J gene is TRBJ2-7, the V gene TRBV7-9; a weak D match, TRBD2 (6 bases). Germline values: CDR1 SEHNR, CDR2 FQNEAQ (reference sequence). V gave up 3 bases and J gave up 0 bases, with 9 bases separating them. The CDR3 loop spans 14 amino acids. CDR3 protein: CASSLAGYSYEQYF. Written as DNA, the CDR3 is TGTGCCAGCAGCTTGGCGGGGTACTCCTACGAGCAGTACTTC.

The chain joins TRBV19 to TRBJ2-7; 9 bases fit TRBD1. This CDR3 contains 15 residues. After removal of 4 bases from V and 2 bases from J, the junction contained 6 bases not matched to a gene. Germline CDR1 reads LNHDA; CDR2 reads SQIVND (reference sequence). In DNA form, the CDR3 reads TGTGCCAGTAGTACAACCGGGACAGGGCCCTACGAGCAGTACTTC. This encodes CASSTTGTGPYEQYF.

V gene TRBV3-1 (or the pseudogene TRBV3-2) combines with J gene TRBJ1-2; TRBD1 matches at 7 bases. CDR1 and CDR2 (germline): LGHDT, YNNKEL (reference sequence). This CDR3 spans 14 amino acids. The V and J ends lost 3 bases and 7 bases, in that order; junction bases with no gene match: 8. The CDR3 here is CASSHKKGAGGYTF. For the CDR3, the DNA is TGTGCCAGCAGCCATAAAAAGGGGGCGGGTGGCTACACCTTC.

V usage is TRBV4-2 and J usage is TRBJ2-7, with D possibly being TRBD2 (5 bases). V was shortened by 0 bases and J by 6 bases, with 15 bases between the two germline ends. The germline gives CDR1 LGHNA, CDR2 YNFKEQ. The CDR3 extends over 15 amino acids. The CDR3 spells CASSQDPGDVGEQYF. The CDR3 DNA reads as TGTGCCAGCAGCCAAGATCCCGGGGATGTAGGCGAGCAGTACTTC.

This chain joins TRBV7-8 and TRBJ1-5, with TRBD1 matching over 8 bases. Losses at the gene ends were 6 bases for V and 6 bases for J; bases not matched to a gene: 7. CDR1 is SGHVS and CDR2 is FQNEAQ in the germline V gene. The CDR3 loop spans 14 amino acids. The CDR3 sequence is CASRSRGHGQPQHF. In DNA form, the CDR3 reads TGTGCCAGCAGGTCCAGGGGGCACGGTCAGCCCCAGCATTTT. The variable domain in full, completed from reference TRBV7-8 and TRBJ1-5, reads GAGVSQSPRYKVAKRGQDVALRCDPISGHVSLFWYQQALGQGPEFLTYFQNEAQLDKSGLPSDRFFAERPEGSVSTLKIQRTQQEDSAVYLCASRSRGHGQPQHFGDGTRLSIL.

CDR3 nucleotides: TGTGCCAGCAGGATCTCCAGCTCTGGAAACACCATATATTTT. Translating gives CASRISSSGNTIYF. The J gene is TRBJ1-3, the V gene TRBV11-2; D uncertain. Germline V gene sequence: CDR1 SGHAT, CDR2 FQNNGV. V gave up 6 bases and J gave up 0 bases, with 9 bases separating them. The CDR3 has 14 residues.

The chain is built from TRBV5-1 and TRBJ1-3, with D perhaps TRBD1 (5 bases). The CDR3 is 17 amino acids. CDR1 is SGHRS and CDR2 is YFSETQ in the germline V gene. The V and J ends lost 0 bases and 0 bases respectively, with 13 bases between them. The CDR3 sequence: CASSLDGGSSSGNTIYF. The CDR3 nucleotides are TGCGCCAGCAGCTTGGACGGGGGGTCCAGCTCTGGAAACACCATATATTTT.

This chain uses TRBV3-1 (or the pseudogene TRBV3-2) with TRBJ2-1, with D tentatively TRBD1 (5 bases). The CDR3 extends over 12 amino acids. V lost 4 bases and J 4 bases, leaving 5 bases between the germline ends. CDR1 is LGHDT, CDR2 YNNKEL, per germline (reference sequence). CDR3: CASSRQYNEQFF. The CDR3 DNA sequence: TGTGCCAGCAGCCGACAGTACAATGAGCAGTTCTTC.

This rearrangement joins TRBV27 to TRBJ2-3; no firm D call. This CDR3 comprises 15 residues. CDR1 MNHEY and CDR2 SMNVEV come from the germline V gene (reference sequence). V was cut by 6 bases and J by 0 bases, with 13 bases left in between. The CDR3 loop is CASRPWRPSTDTQYF. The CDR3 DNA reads TGTGCCAGCAGGCCCTGGCGGCCAAGCACAGATACGCAGTATTTT.

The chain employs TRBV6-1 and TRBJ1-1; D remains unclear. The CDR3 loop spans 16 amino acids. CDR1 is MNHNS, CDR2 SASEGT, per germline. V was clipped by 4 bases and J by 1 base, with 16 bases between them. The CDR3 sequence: CASSARSTPSNTEAFF. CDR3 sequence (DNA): TGTGCCAGCAGTGCACGGAGCACACCGTCGAACACTGAAGCTTTCTTT.

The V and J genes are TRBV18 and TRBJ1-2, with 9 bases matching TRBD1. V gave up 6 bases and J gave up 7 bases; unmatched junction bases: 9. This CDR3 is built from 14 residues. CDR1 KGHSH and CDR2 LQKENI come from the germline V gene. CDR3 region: CASSLDRGDRGYTF. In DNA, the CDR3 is TGTGCCAGCTCCCTGGACAGGGGAGATCGTGGCTACACCTTC.

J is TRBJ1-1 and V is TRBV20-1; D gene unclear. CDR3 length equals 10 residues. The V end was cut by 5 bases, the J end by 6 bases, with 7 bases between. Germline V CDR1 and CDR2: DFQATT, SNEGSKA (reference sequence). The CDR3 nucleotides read TGCAGTGCTTACTCCCCTGAAGCTTTCTTT. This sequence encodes CSAYSPEAFF.

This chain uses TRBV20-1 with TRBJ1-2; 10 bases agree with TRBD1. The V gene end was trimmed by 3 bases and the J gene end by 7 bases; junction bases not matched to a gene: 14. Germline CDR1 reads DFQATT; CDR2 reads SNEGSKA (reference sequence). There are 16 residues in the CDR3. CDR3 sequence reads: CSASPFRDRGRGGYTF. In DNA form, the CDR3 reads TGCAGTGCTAGTCCTTTCAGGGACAGGGGTCGGGGTGGCTACACCTTC.

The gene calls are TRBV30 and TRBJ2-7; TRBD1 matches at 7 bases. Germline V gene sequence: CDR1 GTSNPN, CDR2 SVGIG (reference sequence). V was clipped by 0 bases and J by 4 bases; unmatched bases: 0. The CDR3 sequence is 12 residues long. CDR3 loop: CAWSVTGYEQYF. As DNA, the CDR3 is TGTGCCTGGAGTGTGACAGGGTACGAGCAGTACTTC.